This is a list of T cell receptor beta chains from one sample in a study of cytomegalovirus exposure and HLA in healthy donors. The assay was immunoSEQ multiplex PCR, and TCRdb's table has in-frame clones only and misses some. The table shows about 94,000 clones, with more than 60% occurring only once. Material: PBMCs. The receptors shown here come from a man aged 25 to 40 in good health and CMV-seronegative. The CDR3 runs from the conserved cysteine through the conserved F or W. The D gene is left open where the match is weak. Size values are once, few and many counts, or a class for expanded clones, and some rows have none.

clone_size: -
j_call: TRBJ1-1
d_call: -
v_call: TRBV7-2
cdr3_aa: CASSSQQGTEAFF
cdr3_nt: TGTGCCAGCAGCTCCCAACAGGGCACTGAAGCTTTCTTT

clone_size: -
j_call: TRBJ1-1
d_call: -
v_call: TRBV10-3
cdr3_aa: CAISEVQGAAEAFF
cdr3_nt: TGTGCCATCAGTGAAGTGCAAGGGGCAGCCGAAGCTTTCTTT

clone_size: -
j_call: TRBJ2-1
d_call: TRBD2
v_call: TRBV4-1
cdr3_aa: CASSQEYGRTTDEQFF
cdr3_nt: TGCGCCAGCAGCCAAGAGTACGGGAGGACTACGGATGAGCAGTTCTTC

clone_size: -
j_call: TRBJ1-5
d_call: -
v_call: TRBV28
cdr3_aa: CASSSGEWGNDQPQHF
cdr3_nt: TGTGCCAGCAGTTCAGGGGAGTGGGGAAACGATCAGCCCCAGCATTTT

clone_size: -
j_call: TRBJ1-1
d_call: TRBD1
v_call: TRBV5-1
cdr3_aa: CASSFTGGMNTEAFF
cdr3_nt: TGCGCCAGCAGCTTCACAGGGGGAATGAACACTGAAGCTTTCTTT

clone_size: -
j_call: TRBJ1-3
d_call: TRBD1
v_call: TRBV23-1
cdr3_aa: CASGTGRASGNTIYF
cdr3_nt: TGCGCCAGCGGGACAGGCCGGGCCTCTGGAAACACCATATATTTT

clone_size: -
j_call: TRBJ2-2
d_call: -
v_call: TRBV30
cdr3_aa: CAWSPQWGAGELFF
cdr3_nt: TGTGCCTGGAGTCCTCAATGGGGCGCCGGGGAGCTGTTTTTT

clone_size: once
j_call: TRBJ2-1
d_call: TRBD1
v_call: TRBV27
cdr3_aa: CASISARDRVLEQFF
cdr3_nt: TGTGCCAGCATTTCTGCCCGGGACAGGGTTCTTGAGCAGTTCTTC

clone_size: few
j_call: TRBJ2-2
d_call: -
v_call: TRBV4-1
cdr3_aa: CASSQVDAGFVAGELFF
cdr3_nt: TGCGCCAGCAGCCAAGTAGATGCCGGGTTTGTTGCCGGGGAGCTGTTTTTT

clone_size: -
j_call: TRBJ2-1
d_call: -
v_call: TRBV19
cdr3_aa: CASSIDFGSYNEQFF
cdr3_nt: TGTGCCAGTAGTATAGATTTCGGCTCCTACAATGAGCAGTTCTTC

clone_size: -
j_call: TRBJ1-5
d_call: -
v_call: TRBV5-8
cdr3_aa: CASSFLVQVQPQHF
cdr3_nt: TGTGCCAGCAGCTTCTTGGTCCAGGTGCAGCCCCAGCATTTT

clone_size: -
j_call: TRBJ1-5
d_call: TRBD1
v_call: TRBV5-1
cdr3_aa: CASSLDPGQGNQPQHF
cdr3_nt: TGCGCCAGCAGCTTGGACCCGGGACAGGGGAATCAGCCCCAGCATTTT

clone_size: few
j_call: TRBJ2-3
d_call: TRBD2
v_call: TRBV7-3
cdr3_aa: CASSLLGLHTDTQYF
cdr3_nt: TGTGCCAGCAGCTTATTGGGACTACACACAGATACGCAGTATTTT

clone_size: -
j_call: TRBJ2-7
d_call: TRBD2
v_call: TRBV7-9
cdr3_aa: CASSPGLAGAEQYF
cdr3_nt: TGTGCCAGCAGCCCAGGGCTAGCGGGGGCCGAGCAGTACTTC

clone_size: few
j_call: TRBJ1-2
d_call: TRBD1
v_call: TRBV28
cdr3_aa: CASNPSGQGPYGYTF
cdr3_nt: TGTGCCAGCAACCCATCGGGACAGGGGCCCTATGGCTACACCTTC

clone_size: -
j_call: TRBJ2-1
d_call: TRBD2
v_call: TRBV28
cdr3_aa: CASRAPTSGPTEQFF
cdr3_nt: TGTGCCAGCAGGGCCCCGACTAGCGGGCCTACCGAGCAGTTCTTC

clone_size: -
j_call: TRBJ2-7
d_call: TRBD2
v_call: TRBV7-3
cdr3_aa: CASSLRSGGYEQYF
cdr3_nt: TGTGCCAGCAGCCTCCGGAGCGGGGGCTACGAGCAGTACTTC

clone_size: -
j_call: TRBJ2-7
d_call: TRBD1
v_call: TRBV5-4
cdr3_aa: CASSLGGDSRYEQYF
cdr3_nt: TGTGCCAGCAGCTTGGGAGGGGACAGTCGCTACGAGCAGTACTTC

clone_size: -
j_call: TRBJ2-3
d_call: TRBD2
v_call: TRBV5-1
cdr3_aa: CASSLAGTSGTDTQYF
cdr3_nt: TGCGCCAGCAGCTTGGCCGGGACTAGCGGGACAGATACGCAGTATTTT